The clone carrying this T cell receptor beta chain was detected many times. The entry originates in a study of T cells in Graves' hyperthyroidism and ophthalmopathy. RNA transcripts were the template for amplifying TCR beta CDR3 regions. Carried out on the TCR CDR3, a first-round RT-PCR used the HTBI primer set. TCRdb redid the calling of the multiplex PCR reads with MiXCR, one entry per CDR3 protein. The sample yields a few hundred thousand distinct CDR3 sequences, 20% to 25% seen once. CDR1 SGHNT and CDR2 YENEEA come from the germline V gene. The CDR3 sequence is 16 residues long. Between the trimmed V and J ends, which lost 3 bases and 1 base, there was a span of 15 bases. Graves' hyperthyroidism is called stable when ophthalmopathy does not progress within 18 months. Lactation, pregnancy, other autoimmune disease or uncontrolled infection led to exclusion of patients. PBMCs were obtained from 10 ml fresh peripheral blood.

The TCR was taken from a man aged 50-60 years with Graves' hyperthyroidism. The sequencing sample was made of blood. The chain is built from TRBV11-3 and TRBJ1-1, with TRBD1 as a possible D gene (5 bases). This CDR3 reads CASSLPLGRQNTEAFF. CDR3 coding DNA: TGTGCCAGCAGCTTGCCCCTGGGACGGCAGAACACTGAAGCTTTCTTT.